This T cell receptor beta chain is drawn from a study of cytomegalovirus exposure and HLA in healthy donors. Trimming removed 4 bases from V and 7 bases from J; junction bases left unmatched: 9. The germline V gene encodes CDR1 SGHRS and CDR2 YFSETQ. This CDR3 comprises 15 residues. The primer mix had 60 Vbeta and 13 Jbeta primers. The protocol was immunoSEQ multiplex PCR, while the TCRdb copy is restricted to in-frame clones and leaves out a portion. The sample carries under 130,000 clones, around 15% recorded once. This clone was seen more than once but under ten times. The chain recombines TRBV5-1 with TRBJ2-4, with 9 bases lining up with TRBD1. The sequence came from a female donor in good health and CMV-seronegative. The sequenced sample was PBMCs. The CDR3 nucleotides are TGCGCCAGCAGCGCAATACAGGGGGCGGGGAACATTCAGTACTTC. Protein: CASSAIQGAGNIQYF.